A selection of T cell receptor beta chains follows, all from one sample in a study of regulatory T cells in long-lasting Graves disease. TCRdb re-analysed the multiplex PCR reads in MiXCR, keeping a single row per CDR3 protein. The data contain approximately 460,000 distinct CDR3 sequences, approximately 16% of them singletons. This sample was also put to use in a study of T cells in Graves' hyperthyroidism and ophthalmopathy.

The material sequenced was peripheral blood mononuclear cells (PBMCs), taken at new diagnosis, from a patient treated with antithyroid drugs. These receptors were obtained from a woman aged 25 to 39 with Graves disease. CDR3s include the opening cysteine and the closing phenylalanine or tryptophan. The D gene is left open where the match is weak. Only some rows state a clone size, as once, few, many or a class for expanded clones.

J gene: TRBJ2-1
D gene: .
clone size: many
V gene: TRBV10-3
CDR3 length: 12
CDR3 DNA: TGTGCCATCAGTGAGTTTGAAAATGAGCAGTTCTTC
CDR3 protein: CAISEFENEQFF

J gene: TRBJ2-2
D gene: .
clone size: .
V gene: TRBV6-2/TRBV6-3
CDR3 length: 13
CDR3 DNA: TGTGCCAGCAGTTACGGCGAAACCGGGGAGCTGTTTTTT
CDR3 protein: CASSYGETGELFF

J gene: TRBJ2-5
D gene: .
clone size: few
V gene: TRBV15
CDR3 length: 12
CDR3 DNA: TGTGCCACCAGCAGAGATCGCGGGGCCCAGTACTTC
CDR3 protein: CATSRDRGAQYF

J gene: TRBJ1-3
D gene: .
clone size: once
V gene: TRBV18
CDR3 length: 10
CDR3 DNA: TGTGCCAGCTCCCCGGACACCATATATTTT
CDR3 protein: CASSPDTIYF

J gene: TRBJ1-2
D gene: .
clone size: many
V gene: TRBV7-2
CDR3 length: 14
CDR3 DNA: TGTGCCAGCAGCTTAAGTCCGCGAAACTATGGCTACACCTTC
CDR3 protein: CASSLSPRNYGYTF

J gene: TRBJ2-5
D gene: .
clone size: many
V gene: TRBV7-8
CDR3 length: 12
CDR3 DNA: TGTGCCAGCAGCTTATTCGGAAGGACCCAGTACTTC
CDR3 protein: CASSLFGRTQYF

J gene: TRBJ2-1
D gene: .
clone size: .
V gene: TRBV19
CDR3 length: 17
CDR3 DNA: TGTGCCAGTAGTATCGGGGTCGACTCAAGCCCCTACAATGAGCAGTTCTTC
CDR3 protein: CASSIGVDSSPYNEQFF

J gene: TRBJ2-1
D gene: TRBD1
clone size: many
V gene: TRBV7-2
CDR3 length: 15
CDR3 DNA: TGTGCCAGCACCGTAGCCAGGGGGACATACAATGAGCAGTTCTTC
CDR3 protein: CASTVARGTYNEQFF

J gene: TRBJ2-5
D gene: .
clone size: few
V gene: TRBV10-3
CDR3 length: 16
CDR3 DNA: TGTGCCATCAGCGCGGGGGAGACAGGCAGCCAAGAGACCCAGTACTTC
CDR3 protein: CAISAGETGSQETQYF

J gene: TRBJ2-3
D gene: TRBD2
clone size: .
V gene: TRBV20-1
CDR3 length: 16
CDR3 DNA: TGCAGTGCTGAGGCGACCGGGACTAGCGGTACAGATACGCAGTATTTT
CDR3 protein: CSAEATGTSGTDTQYF

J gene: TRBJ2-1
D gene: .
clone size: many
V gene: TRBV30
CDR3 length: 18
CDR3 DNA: TGTGCCTGGAGTGTTCTGGCGGCTACCACAGCATCCTACAATGAGCAGTTCTTC
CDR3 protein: CAWSVLAATTASYNEQFF

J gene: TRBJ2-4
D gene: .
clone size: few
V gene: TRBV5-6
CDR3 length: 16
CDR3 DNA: TGTGCCAGCAGCTTGGCGGTCCTTCAGAATCCATACATTCAGTACTTC
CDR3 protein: CASSLAVLQNPYIQYF

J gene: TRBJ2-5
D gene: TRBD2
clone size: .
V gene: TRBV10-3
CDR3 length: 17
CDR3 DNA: TGTGCCACAGCATTGGGACTAGCGGGAGGGCCAAGAGAGGCCCAGTACTTC
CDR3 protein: CATALGLAGGPREAQYF

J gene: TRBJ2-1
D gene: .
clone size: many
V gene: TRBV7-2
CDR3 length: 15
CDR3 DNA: TGTGCCAGCAGCTTATGGGGGGACTCCTACAATGAGCAGTTCTTC
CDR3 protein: CASSLWGDSYNEQFF

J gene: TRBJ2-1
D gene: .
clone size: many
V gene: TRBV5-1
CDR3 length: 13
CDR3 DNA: TGCGCCAGCCGGGCTAGCGTTTACAATGAGCAGTTCTTC
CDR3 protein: CASRASVYNEQFF

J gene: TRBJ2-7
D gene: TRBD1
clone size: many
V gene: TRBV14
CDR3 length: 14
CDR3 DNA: TGTGCCAGCAGCAGCGACAGGGCCCGCTACGAGCAGTACTTC
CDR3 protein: CASSSDRARYEQYF

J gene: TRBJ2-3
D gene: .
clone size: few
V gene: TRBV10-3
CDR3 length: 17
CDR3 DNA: TGTGCCATCAGTGAACGACGTAATTCGGTCGGCACAGATACGCAGTATTTT
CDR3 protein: CAISERRNSVGTDTQYF

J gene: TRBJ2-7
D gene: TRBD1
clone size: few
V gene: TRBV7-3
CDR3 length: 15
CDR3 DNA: TGTGCCAGCAGCGAGGCTACAGGGGCCATGTACGAGCAGTACTTC
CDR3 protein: CASSEATGAMYEQYF

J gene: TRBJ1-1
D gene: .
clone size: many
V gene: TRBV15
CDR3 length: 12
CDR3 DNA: TGTGCCACCTCTGGGAGGAACACTGAAGCTTTCTTT
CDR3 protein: CATSGRNTEAFF

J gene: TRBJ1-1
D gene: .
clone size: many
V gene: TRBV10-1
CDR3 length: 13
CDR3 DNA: TGCGCCAGCAGTGATTTACCGAACACTGAAGCTTTCTTT
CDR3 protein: CASSDLPNTEAFF

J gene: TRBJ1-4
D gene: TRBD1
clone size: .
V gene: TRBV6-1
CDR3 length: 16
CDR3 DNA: TGTGCCAGCAGTATATTTTCCGGGACAGCCAGTGAAAAACTGTTTTTT
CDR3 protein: CASSIFSGTASEKLFF

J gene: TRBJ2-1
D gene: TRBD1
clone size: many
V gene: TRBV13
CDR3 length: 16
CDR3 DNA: TGTGCCAGCAGCTTAGAGGTGGGACAGGGTCGGAATGAGCAGTTCTTC
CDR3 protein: CASSLEVGQGRNEQFF

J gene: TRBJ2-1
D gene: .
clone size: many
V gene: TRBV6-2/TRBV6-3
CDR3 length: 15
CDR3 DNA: TGTGCCAGCAGTAGACAGAGTTTTACCTACAATGAGCAGTTCTTC
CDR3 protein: CASSRQSFTYNEQFF

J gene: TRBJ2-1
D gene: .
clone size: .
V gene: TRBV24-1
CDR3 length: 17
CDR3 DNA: TGTGCCACCAGTGAACGGCAGGCACTCTTCTCCTACAATGAGCAGTTCTTC
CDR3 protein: CATSERQALFSYNEQFF

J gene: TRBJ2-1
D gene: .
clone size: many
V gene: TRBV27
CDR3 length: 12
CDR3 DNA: TGTGCCAGCAGTTTGAGAGGGGATGAGCAGTTCTTC
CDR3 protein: CASSLRGDEQFF

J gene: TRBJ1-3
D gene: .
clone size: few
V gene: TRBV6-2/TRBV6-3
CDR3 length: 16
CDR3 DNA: TGTGCCAGCAGCTTAGGGGGGTGGAGCTCTGGAAACACCATATATTTT
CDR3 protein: CASSLGGWSSGNTIYF

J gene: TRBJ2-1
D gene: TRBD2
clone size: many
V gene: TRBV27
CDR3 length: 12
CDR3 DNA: TGTGCCAGCAAGACTAGCTTTGATGAGCAGTTCTTC
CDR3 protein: CASKTSFDEQFF